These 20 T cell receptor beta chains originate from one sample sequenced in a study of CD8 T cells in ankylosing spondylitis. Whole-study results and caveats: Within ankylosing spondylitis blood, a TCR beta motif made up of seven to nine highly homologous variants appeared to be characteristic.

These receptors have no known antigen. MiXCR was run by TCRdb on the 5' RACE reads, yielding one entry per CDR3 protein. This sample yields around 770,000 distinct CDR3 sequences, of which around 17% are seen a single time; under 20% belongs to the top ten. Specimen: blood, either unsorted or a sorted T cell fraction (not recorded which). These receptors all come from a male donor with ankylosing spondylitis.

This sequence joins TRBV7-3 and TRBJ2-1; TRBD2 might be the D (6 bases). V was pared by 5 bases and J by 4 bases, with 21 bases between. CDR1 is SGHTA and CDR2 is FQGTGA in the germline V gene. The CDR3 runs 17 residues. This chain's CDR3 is CASSLLDRGNIYNEQFF. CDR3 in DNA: TGTGCCAGCAGCCTATTAGATCGGGGGAATATTTACAATGAGCAGTTCTTC.

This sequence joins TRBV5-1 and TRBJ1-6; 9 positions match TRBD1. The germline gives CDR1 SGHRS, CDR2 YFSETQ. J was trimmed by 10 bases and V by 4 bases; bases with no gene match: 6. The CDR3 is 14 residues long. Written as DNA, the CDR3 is TGCGCCAGCAGCCTCGGGACAGGGACCTCACCCCTCCACTTT. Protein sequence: CASSLGTGTSPLHF.

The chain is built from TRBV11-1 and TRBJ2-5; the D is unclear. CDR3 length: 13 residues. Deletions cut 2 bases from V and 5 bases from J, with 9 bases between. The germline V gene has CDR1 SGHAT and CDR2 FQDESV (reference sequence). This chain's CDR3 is CASSLMGLETQYF. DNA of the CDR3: TGTGCCAGCAGCTTAATGGGGTTGGAGACCCAGTACTTC.

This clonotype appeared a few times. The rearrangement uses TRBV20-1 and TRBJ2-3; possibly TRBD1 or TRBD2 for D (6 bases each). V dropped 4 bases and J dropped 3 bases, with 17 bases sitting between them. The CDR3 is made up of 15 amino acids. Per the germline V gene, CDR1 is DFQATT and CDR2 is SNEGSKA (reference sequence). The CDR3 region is CSAMGGASMTDTQYF. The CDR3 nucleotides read TGCAGTGCTATGGGGGGCGCGTCTATGACAGATACGCAGTATTTT.

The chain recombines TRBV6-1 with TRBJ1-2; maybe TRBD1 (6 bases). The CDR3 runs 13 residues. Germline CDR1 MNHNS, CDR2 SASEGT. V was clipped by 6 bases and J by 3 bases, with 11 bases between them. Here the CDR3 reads CASRIPGDYGYTF. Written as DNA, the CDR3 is TGTGCCAGCAGGATTCCAGGGGACTATGGCTACACCTTC.

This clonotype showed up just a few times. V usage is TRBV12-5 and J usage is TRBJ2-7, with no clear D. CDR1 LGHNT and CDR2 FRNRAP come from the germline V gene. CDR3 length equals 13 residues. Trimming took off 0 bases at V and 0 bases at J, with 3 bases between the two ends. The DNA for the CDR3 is TGTGCTAGTGGTTTGGTCGACTCCTACGAGCAGTACTTC. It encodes CASGLVDSYEQYF.

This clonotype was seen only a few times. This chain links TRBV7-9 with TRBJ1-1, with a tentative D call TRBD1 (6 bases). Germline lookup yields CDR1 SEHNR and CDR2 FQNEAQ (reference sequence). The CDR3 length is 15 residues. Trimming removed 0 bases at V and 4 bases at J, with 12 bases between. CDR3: CASSLASGVGTEAFF. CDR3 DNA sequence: TGTGCCAGCAGCTTAGCGTCAGGGGTCGGCACTGAAGCTTTCTTT. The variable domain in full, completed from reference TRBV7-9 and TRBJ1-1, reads DTGVSQNPRHKITKRGQNVTFRCDPISEHNRLYWYRQTLGQGPEFLTYFQNEAQLEKSRLLSDRFSAERPKGSFSTLEIQRTEQGDSAMYLCASSLASGVGTEAFFGQGTRLTVV.

The CDR3 coding sequence is TGTGCCAGCAGCTTAGCGGCGGGCCCTAATCAGCCCCAGCATTTT. This encodes CASSLAAGPNQPQHF. The chain is built from TRBV7-9 and TRBJ1-5; D is undetermined. The CDR3 is made up of 15 amino acids. From germline, CDR1 is SEHNR and CDR2 FQNEAQ (reference sequence). V was clipped by 0 bases and J by 4 bases, with 10 bases between them.

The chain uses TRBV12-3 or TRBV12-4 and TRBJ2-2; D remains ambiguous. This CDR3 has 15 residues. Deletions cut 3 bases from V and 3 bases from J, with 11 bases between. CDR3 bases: TGTGCCAGCAGTTTTTCGCTCACCTACACCGGGGAGCTGTTTTTT. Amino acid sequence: CASSFSLTYTGELFF.

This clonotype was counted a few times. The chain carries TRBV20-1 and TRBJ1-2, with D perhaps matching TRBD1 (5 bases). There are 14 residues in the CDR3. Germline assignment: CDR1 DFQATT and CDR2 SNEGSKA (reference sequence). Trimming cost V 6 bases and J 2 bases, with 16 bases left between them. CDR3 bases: TGCAGTGCCAGGGTAGGGGCTGGGAACTATGGCTACACCTTC. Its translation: CSARVGAGNYGYTF.

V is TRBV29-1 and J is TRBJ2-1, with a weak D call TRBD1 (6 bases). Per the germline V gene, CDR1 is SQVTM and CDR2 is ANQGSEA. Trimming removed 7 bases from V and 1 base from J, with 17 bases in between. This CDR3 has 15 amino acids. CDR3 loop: CSAPEWTASYNEQFF. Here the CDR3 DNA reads TGCAGCGCCCCTGAATGGACAGCATCCTACAATGAGCAGTTCTTC.

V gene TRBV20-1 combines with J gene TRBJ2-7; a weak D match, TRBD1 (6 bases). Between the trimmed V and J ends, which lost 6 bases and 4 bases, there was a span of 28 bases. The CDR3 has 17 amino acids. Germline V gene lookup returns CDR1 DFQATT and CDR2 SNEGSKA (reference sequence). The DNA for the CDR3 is TGCAGTGCCTTAACTGAGGACAGTCCTACTCTCCCGTACGAGCAGTACTTC. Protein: CSALTEDSPTLPYEQYF.

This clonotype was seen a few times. The CDR3 DNA sequence: TGCGCCAGCAGCCCAGACAGGGGACCCAGCTATGGCTACACCTTC. Encoded protein: CASSPDRGPSYGYTF. This chain connects TRBV5-1 to TRBJ1-2, with TRBD1 matching 8 bases. Germline lookup yields CDR1 SGHRS and CDR2 YFSETQ. V was clipped by 4 bases and J by 4 bases; unmatched bases: 9. The CDR3 loop spans 15 amino acids. The entire variable domain, with the rest obtained from reference TRBV5-1 and TRBJ1-2, is as follows: KAGVTQTPRYLIKTRGQQVTLSCSPISGHRSVSWYQQTPGQGLQFLFEYFSETQRNKGNFPGRFSGRQFSNSRSEMNVSTLELGDSALYLCASSPDRGPSYGYTFGSGTRLTVV.

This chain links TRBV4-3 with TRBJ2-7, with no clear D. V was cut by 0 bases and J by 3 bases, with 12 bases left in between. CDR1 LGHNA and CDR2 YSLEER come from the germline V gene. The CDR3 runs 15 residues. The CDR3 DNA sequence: TGCGCCAGCAGCCAAGATAATGGTGGAAACTACGAGCAGTACTTC. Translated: CASSQDNGGNYEQYF.

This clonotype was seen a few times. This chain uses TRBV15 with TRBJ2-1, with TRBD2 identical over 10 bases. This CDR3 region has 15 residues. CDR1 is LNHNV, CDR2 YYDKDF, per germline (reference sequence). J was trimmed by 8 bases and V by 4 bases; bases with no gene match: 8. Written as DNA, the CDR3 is TGTGCCACCAGCACACCCCTAGCGGGGGCTGATGAGCAGTTCTTC. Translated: CATSTPLAGADEQFF. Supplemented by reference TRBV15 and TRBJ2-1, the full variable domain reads DAMVIQNPRYQVTQFGKPVTLSCSQTLNHNVMYWYQQKSSQAPKLLFHYYDKDFNNEADTPDNFQSRRPNTSFCFLDIRSPGLGDTAMYLCATSTPLAGADEQFFGPGTRLTVL.

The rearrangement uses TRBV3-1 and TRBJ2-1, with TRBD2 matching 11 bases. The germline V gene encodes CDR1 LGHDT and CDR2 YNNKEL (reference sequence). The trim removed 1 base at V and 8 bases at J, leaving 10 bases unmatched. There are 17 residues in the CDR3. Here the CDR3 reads CASSQAGLAGLIDEQFF. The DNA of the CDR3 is TGTGCCAGCAGCCAAGCCGGACTAGCGGGCCTTATAGATGAGCAGTTCTTC.

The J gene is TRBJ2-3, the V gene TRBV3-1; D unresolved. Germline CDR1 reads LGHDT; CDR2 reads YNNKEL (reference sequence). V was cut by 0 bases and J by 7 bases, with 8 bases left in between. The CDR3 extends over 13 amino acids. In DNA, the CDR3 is TGTGCCAGCAGCCAAGATCGAGGATATACGCAGTATTTT. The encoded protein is CASSQDRGYTQYF.

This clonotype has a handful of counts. The CDR3 coding sequence is TGTGCCAGCGCGCGGGACAGATTCCTTTACGGCTACACCTTC. Protein product: CASARDRFLYGYTF. The chain links TRBV6-1 to TRBJ1-2, with 7 bases lining up with TRBD1. Germline lookup yields CDR1 MNHNS and CDR2 SASEGT. J gave up 8 bases and V 8 bases, and 14 bases lay outside the gene matches. The CDR3 sequence is 14 residues long.

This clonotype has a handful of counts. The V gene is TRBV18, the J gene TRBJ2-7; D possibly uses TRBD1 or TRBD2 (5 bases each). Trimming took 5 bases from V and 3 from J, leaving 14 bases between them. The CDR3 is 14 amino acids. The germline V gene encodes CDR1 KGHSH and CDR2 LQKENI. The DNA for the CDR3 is TGTGCCAGCTCAAGGGACGGTTTTGGCTACGAGCAGTACTTC. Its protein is CASSRDGFGYEQYF.

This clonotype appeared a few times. The DNA of the CDR3 is TGTGCCAGCAGTGAACTGGGGAAAAACTATGGCTACACCTTC. It specifies CASSELGKNYGYTF. The chain employs TRBV2 and TRBJ1-2; D is unresolved. CDR3 length equals 14 residues. The V and J ends lost 2 bases and 2 bases respectively, with 9 bases between them. CDR1 SNHLY and CDR2 FYNNEI come from the germline V gene.